Sequencing of this T cell receptor (beta chain) was carried out in a study of shared clonotypes between healthy human individuals. Study-level findings and limits: Several donors had roughly 5% of their naive CD4 clonotypes in common. Large sequencing depth failed to make sorted-subset sequencing complete, rarefaction showed. What limited the represented genetic and exposure-history diversity was the small number of donors.

As concerns this clone: Antigen unknown.

In the original analysis: For the immunoSEQ data, sequences were junction-only without quality scores, so filtering differed. Data came from immunoSEQ multiplex PCR; TCRdb stores just in-frame clones and leaves some out. V and J calls and clone size are as listed in that table; D and trimming were resolved from the DNA. The sample carries 2 million to 2.5 million clones, about 95% recorded once. Terminally differentiated effector memory CD45RA+ cells were excluded by CCR7 positive selection of CD45RO-negative cells. This sequence was found in a young man in good health. The sequencing sample was made of naive CD8+ T cells sorted from blood.

The DNA of the CDR3 is TGTGCCAGCAGTTTTTTAGGAGCGAACACTGAAGCTTTCTTT. Its translation is CASSFLGANTEAFF. The chain has TRBV2 and TRBJ1-1; D remains unclear. This CDR3 contains 14 residues. Germline loops: CDR1 SNHLY, CDR2 FYNNEI. V was shortened by 5 bases and J by 1 base, with 11 bases between the two germline ends.